Following are 15 T cell receptor beta chains from one sample sequenced in a study of T cells of healthy individuals. TCRdb reprocessed the 5' RACE reads with MiXCR, giving one entry per CDR3 protein. The top ten clones hold 4% to 5% of a sample with some 69,000 distinct CDR3 sequences, around 16% of them seen once. These receptors were collected from a human donor in good health.

This clonotype was seen repeatedly, ten times or more. This sequence joins TRBV28 and TRBJ2-3, with 8 positions matching TRBD2. Germline V gene data show CDR1 as MDHEN and CDR2 as SYDVKM. Trimming took 8 bases from V and 1 from J; bases not matched to a gene: 5. The CDR3 has 14 residues. The CDR3 sequence is CASYRGGRTDTQYF. DNA of the CDR3: TGTGCCAGCTACCGGGGGGGACGCACAGATACGCAGTATTTT.

This clonotype was observed at least ten times. V usage is TRBV19 and J usage is TRBJ1-5; TRBD1 aligns across 11 bases. With 1 base clipped from V and 6 bases from J, the junction kept 8 bases outside the gene matches. Per germline, CDR1 LNHDA and CDR2 SQIVND (reference sequence). The CDR3 totals 17 residues. The CDR3 protein is CASSIGEDRGLTQPQHF. The CDR3 nucleotides are TGTGCCAGTAGTATAGGGGAGGACAGGGGGCTAACTCAGCCCCAGCATTTT. Combining the CDR3 with reference TRBV19 and TRBJ1-5 gives the whole variable domain DGGITQSPKYLFRKEGQNVTLSCEQNLNHDAMYWYRQDPGQGLRLIYYSQIVNDFQKGDIAEGYSVSREKKESFPLTVTSAQKNPTAFYLCASSIGEDRGLTQPQHFGDGTRLSIL.

A remark on this clonotype: This could be a read error, since a much larger clone is one nucleotide away. The chain joins TRBV7-2 to TRBJ1-1, with TRBD1 identical over 7 bases. The CDR3 totals 14 residues. With V trimmed by 2 bases and J by 0 bases, 0 bases remained unmatched. Germline CDR1 is SGHTA and CDR2 is FQGNSA. The CDR3 spells CASSLQGVNTEAFF. The DNA for the CDR3 is TGTGCCAGCAGCTTACAGGGGGTGAACACTGAAGCTTTCTTT.

This clonotype was found a few times. This chain joins TRBV29-1 and TRBJ2-1; the D call may be TRBD1 or TRBD2 (5 bases each). The V gene lost 4 bases and the J gene lost 3 bases, with 10 bases spanning the gap. Germline V lookup: CDR1 SQVTM, CDR2 ANQGSEA. This CDR3 has 13 amino acids. The CDR3 coding sequence is TGCAGCGTTGGGGGACGGAACTACAATGAGCAGTTCTTC. Its protein product is CSVGGRNYNEQFF.

This clonotype was observed many times. The chain links TRBV12-3 or TRBV12-4 to TRBJ2-1; TRBD1 aligns across 7 bases. The CDR3 consists of 17 residues. The trim removed 2 bases at V and 8 bases at J, leaving 15 bases unmatched. CDR3: CASSLFLETGRGDEQFF. The CDR3, as DNA: TGTGCCAGCAGTTTATTTTTGGAGACAGGGAGAGGGGATGAGCAGTTCTTC.

This clonotype was seen at least ten times. The chain is built from TRBV27 and TRBJ2-5, with TRBD2 matching over 7 bases. The CDR3 consists of 13 residues. Germline V gene lookup returns CDR1 MNHEY and CDR2 SMNVEV (reference sequence). The V and J ends lost 5 bases and 4 bases, in that order; junction bases with no gene match: 4. CDR3 sequence (DNA): TGTGCCAGCAGTCTCGGCGGGGGAGAGACCCAGTACTTC. Translating it yields CASSLGGGETQYF.

This clonotype was recorded once. The V call is TRBV11-2, the J call TRBJ2-3; no firm D call. V lost 1 base and J 4 bases, leaving 15 bases between the germline ends. Germline CDR1 and CDR2: SGHAT and FQNNGV. The CDR3 runs 16 residues. DNA for the CDR3: TGTGCCAGCAGCTTAGGGGTAGTGGGATTCGCAGATACGCAGTATTTT. It yields the protein CASSLGVVGFADTQYF.

This clonotype was seen more than once but under ten times. The rearrangement uses TRBV7-8 and TRBJ1-5; TRBD1 might be the D (6 bases). CDR1 is SGHVS, CDR2 FQNEAQ, per germline. The CDR3 is 16 amino acids. Trimming cost V 1 base and J 4 bases, with 14 bases left between them. CDR3 in amino acids: CASSLGVDRQNQPQHF. In DNA form, the CDR3 reads TGTGCCAGCAGCTTAGGGGTTGACAGGCAAAATCAGCCCCAGCATTTT. The full variable domain, its missing parts supplied by reference TRBV7-8 and TRBJ1-5, is GAGVSQSPRYKVAKRGQDVALRCDPISGHVSLFWYQQALGQGPEFLTYFQNEAQLDKSGLPSDRFFAERPEGSVSTLKIQRTQQEDSAVYLCASSLGVDRQNQPQHFGDGTRLSIL.

This clonotype was observed a handful of times. The CDR3 DNA is TGTGCCAGCAGTTTTTGGAGGTTTCGGGCCAAAAACATTCAGTACTTC. Protein sequence: CASSFWRFRAKNIQYF. The chain couples TRBV12-3 or TRBV12-4 to TRBJ2-4, with D possibly TRBD2 on 5 matching bases. This CDR3 spans 16 amino acids. With 3 bases removed from V and 1 base from J, the gap between germline ends came to 13 bases.

This clonotype was detected many times. V and J are TRBV4-2 and TRBJ2-2; 9 bases fit TRBD1. Trimming took 0 bases from V and 5 from J; bases not matched to a gene: 19. Looked up from germline, CDR1 is LGHNA and CDR2 is YNFKEQ. The CDR3 covers 21 residues. The CDR3, as DNA: TGTGCCAGCAGCCAAGATCGGACTTACAGGGGGCGTCTTACCCCGACCGGGGAGCTGTTTTTT. Translated: CASSQDRTYRGRLTPTGELFF.

This clonotype was counted at least ten times. The genes are TRBV20-1 and TRBJ1-1; TRBD1 might be the D (5 bases). The V and J ends lost 3 bases and 3 bases respectively, with 8 bases between them. The CDR3 runs to 12 residues. Germline V gives CDR1 DFQATT, CDR2 SNEGSKA (reference sequence). CDR3 sequence (DNA): TGCAGTGCTAGTATCAGGGACACTGAAGCTTTCTTT. Translating gives CSASIRDTEAFF.

With regard to this clonotype: At one end, the junction sequence differs from germline, possibly due to a read error. This rearrangement joins TRBV28 to TRBJ2-4; 13 bases are shared with TRBD2. CDR3 length equals 13 residues. The V gene's germline CDR1 is MDHEN and CDR2 SYDVKM. In DNA form, the CDR3 reads TGTGCCAGCAGTTTGTCCGGGACTAGCGGGATTAGCTTC. Amino acid sequence: CASSLSGTSGISF. The entire variable domain, with the rest obtained from reference TRBV28 and TRBJ2-4, is as follows: DVKVTQSSRYLVKRTGEKVFLECVQDMDHENMFWYRQDPGLGLRLIYFSYDVKMKEKGDIPEGYSVSREKKERFSLILESASTNQTSMYLCASSLSGTSGISFGAGTRLSVL.

This clonotype has a count of ten or more. This sequence joins TRBV7-2 and TRBJ2-2; possible D gene TRBD2, 6 bases. Trimming stripped 5 bases from V and 2 bases from J, with 12 bases between. The CDR3 runs 15 residues. Germline V CDR1 and CDR2: SGHTA, FQGNSA. As DNA, the CDR3 is TGTGCCAGCAGCACCCCGGGGGATAACACCGGGGAGCTGTTTTTT. It yields the protein CASSTPGDNTGELFF. The full variable domain, rest sourced from reference TRBV7-2 and TRBJ2-2, is GAGVSQSPSNKVTEKGKDVELRCDPISGHTALYWYRQSLGQGLEFLIYFQGNSAPDKSGLPSDRFSAERTGGSVSTLTIQRTQQEDSAVYLCASSTPGDNTGELFFGEGSRLTVL.

Only a few counts were recorded for this clonotype. The chain recombines TRBV7-9 with TRBJ1-1; D gene unclear. CDR3 length: 14 residues. The V end was cut by 1 base, the J end by 7 bases, with 13 bases between. Germline V gene lookup returns CDR1 SEHNR and CDR2 FQNEAQ (reference sequence). Written as DNA, the CDR3 is TGTGCCAGCAGCTTAGGCCTTACAGCGCTTGAAGCTTTCTTT. Translating gives CASSLGLTALEAFF.

The rearrangement uses TRBV4-1 and TRBJ2-1; weak D call: TRBD2 (6 bases). This CDR3 comprises 16 residues. Germline V gives CDR1 MGHRA, CDR2 YSYEKL. With 0 bases removed from V and 4 bases from J, the gap between germline ends came to 13 bases. CDR3 in DNA: TGCGCCAGCAGCCAAGATCGGGGGACTGGGTACAATGAGCAGTTCTTC. Protein: CASSQDRGTGYNEQFF.